The rows below give T cell receptor beta chains drawn from one sample of a study of blood T cells in healthy people across ages. TCRdb reprocessed the 5' RACE reads with MiXCR, giving one entry per CDR3 protein. Here the sample spans under 800,000 distinct CDR3 sequences, around 40% being singletons. The sequenced material came from blood. All receptors come from a woman aged 55-75 years in good health. Each CDR3 is given with its conserved first and last residue.

v_gene,j_gene,CDR3aa
TRBV20-1,TRBJ2-1,CSARLAVFREQFF
TRBV7-2,TRBJ2-7,CASSPWTSGTGSYEQYF
TRBV29-1,TRBJ1-2,CSGGEKANGYTF
TRBV14,TRBJ2-5,CVSSRRLAGGLQETQYF
TRBV3-1,TRBJ1-5,CASSPAPPGLQPQHF
TRBV15,TRBJ2-1,CATSRDSPTGEGRNEQFF
TRBV7-9,TRBJ2-7,CASSLGGTGGLYEQYF
TRBV20-1,TRBJ1-2,CSASLGGTYGYTF
TRBV29-1,TRBJ2-7,CSVYTGTATYEQYF
TRBV10-3,TRBJ1-1,CAISLQGAGTEAFF
TRBV6-1,TRBJ1-5,CASITGGLNQPQHF
TRBV27,TRBJ2-4,CASSPVVPPSGIQYF
TRBV7-2,TRBJ2-5,CASSLERLQETQYF
TRBV6-5,TRBJ2-3,CASSYGGSTDTQYF
TRBV5-1,TRBJ1-6,CASREQGRNSPLHF
TRBV11-2,TRBJ2-4,CASSFRIPSLTDEQYF
TRBV28,TRBJ2-7,CASSPSRAGIYEQYF
TRBV6-5,TRBJ2-3,CASRPSGRSDTQYF
TRBV5-1,TRBJ2-7,CASSFGRGGDEQYF
TRBV28,TRBJ2-7,CASSSPGQETEQYF
TRBV7-9,TRBJ2-5,CASSLGVGTQEQYF
TRBV4-1,TRBJ2-3,CASSQASGGPTDTQYF
TRBV24-1,TRBJ2-3,CATSEPSGRLTDTQYF
TRBV28,TRBJ2-5,CASSPTTGVVEMQYF
TRBV29-1,TRBJ2-2,CSVLGGPNTGELFF
TRBV20-1,TRBJ2-7,CSARAPGTVYEQYF
TRBV28,TRBJ2-5,CASRPGQGTLEQYF
TRBV7-9,TRBJ2-7,CASSSQGDSYEQYF
TRBV29-1,TRBJ2-3,CSVRTFEELDTQYF
TRBV3-1,TRBJ1-1,CASSRGQGDTEAFF
TRBV28,TRBJ1-4,CALQGGANEKLFF
TRBV7-2,TRBJ1-1,CASNLGATEAFF
TRBV7-3,TRBJ2-1,CASSSGVGAYNEQFF
TRBV10-3,TRBJ1-6,CAITEGSVSPLHF
TRBV5-5,TRBJ1-2,CASSRAVDGYTF
TRBV10-3,TRBJ2-5,CAISERTGGTSQGTQYF
TRBV6-2/TRBV6-3,TRBJ2-1,CASSSLLVSQFF
TRBV7-2,TRBJ2-1,CASSNAINHPNEQFF
TRBV5-1,TRBJ1-4,CASSPLGGSNEKLFF
TRBV2,TRBJ1-1,CASSGQAKVEAFF